Listed here are 11 T cell receptor beta chains from one sample, sequenced in a study of T cell changes during pregnancy in multiple sclerosis. The table came from immunoSEQ multiplex PCR; TCRdb's copy has only in-frame clones and leaves some out. The profile shows roughly 67,000 clones, approximately 90% of them singletons. Sequences were derived from peripheral blood, sampled in the second trimester of pregnancy. The receptors originated from a female donor with multiple sclerosis, enrolled in a pregnancy study.

The V call is TRBV7-2, the J call TRBJ2-5; D perhaps matches TRBD1 (5 bases). The CDR3 has 13 residues. V lost 0 bases and J 7 bases, leaving 9 bases between the germline ends. Germline CDR1 reads SGHTA; CDR2 reads FQGNSA. CDR3 amino acids: CASSLAGLWTQYF. The CDR3 bases are TGTGCCAGCAGCTTAGCGGGGCTTTGGACCCAGTACTTC.

The rearrangement uses TRBV19 and TRBJ2-1; D gene ambiguous. V dropped 8 bases and J dropped 8 bases, with 16 bases sitting between them. This CDR3 spans 13 amino acids. CDR1 is LNHDA, CDR2 SQIVND, per germline (reference sequence). The CDR3 sequence is CASEGMAQDEQFF. The CDR3 bases are TGTGCCAGTGAAGGAATGGCTCAGGATGAGCAGTTCTTC.

The CDR3: CASSSRPEIGGTEAFF. CDR3 DNA: TGTGCCAGCAGCTCACGACCTGAGATAGGGGGCACTGAAGCTTTCTTT. The V call is TRBV7-9, the J call TRBJ1-1; TRBD1 is a possible D gene (6 bases). This CDR3 spans 16 amino acids. Germline values: CDR1 SEHNR, CDR2 FQNEAQ (reference sequence). The germline V and J ends were trimmed by 4 bases and 4 bases, with 19 bases remaining between them.

The rearrangement links TRBV10-3 to TRBJ1-1, with D perhaps TRBD1 (5 bases). The CDR3 length is 13 residues. V was shortened by 8 bases and J by 1 base, with 11 bases between the two germline ends. The germline V gene encodes CDR1 ENHRY and CDR2 SYGVKD. CDR3 amino acids: CAIGGTANTEAFF. CDR3 sequence (DNA): TGTGCCATCGGGGGGACGGCGAACACTGAAGCTTTCTTT.

The V call is TRBV7-9, the J call TRBJ1-2; D gene unclear. The CDR3 totals 12 residues. Germline V gene sequence: CDR1 SEHNR, CDR2 FQNEAQ (reference sequence). V lost 5 bases to trimming and J lost 4 bases, with 8 bases between them. CDR3 in amino acids: CASSRDVYGYTF. The DNA of the CDR3 is TGTGCCAGCAGCCGGGATGTCTATGGCTACACCTTC.

The chain recombines TRBV7-3 with TRBJ2-7; TRBD2 matches at 7 bases. CDR3 length: 16 amino acids. V trimming: 5 bases; J trimming: 7 bases; junction bases outside the gene matches: 17. CDR1 is SGHTA, CDR2 FQGTGA, per germline. The CDR3 nucleotides read TGTGCCAGCAGCGCCCCGAGGCGAGCGGGGTCATGGGAGCAGTACTTC. Translation gives CASSAPRRAGSWEQYF.

The CDR3 protein is CAISYGTGGNQPQHF. The CDR3 DNA reads as TGTGCCATCAGCTATGGGACAGGGGGCAATCAGCCCCAGCATTTT. The gene calls are TRBV6-6 and TRBJ1-5; 10 nucleotides agree with TRBD1. The CDR3 is made up of 15 amino acids. After removal of 10 bases from V and 2 bases from J, the junction contained 8 bases not matched to a gene. CDR1 and CDR2 from the germline V gene are MNHNY and SVGAGI (reference sequence).

The rearrangement joins TRBV6-1 to TRBJ1-2; TRBD1 matches 10 bases. V gave up 6 bases and J gave up 2 bases; unmatched junction bases: 6. From germline, CDR1 is MNHNS and CDR2 SASEGT. This CDR3 comprises 15 residues. CDR3 DNA sequence: TGTGCCAGCAGCCCCGGGACAGGGGAGAACTATGGCTACACCTTC. This translates into CASSPGTGENYGYTF.

This rearrangement joins TRBV6-6 to TRBJ2-1; 9 bases align to TRBD2. The CDR3 runs 13 residues. V was clipped by 2 bases and J by 10 bases; unmatched bases: 3. Per germline, CDR1 MNHNY and CDR2 SVGAGI (reference sequence). The CDR3 DNA follows: TGTGCCAGCAGTTACCTTGGACTAGCGGAGCAGTTCTTC. Its translation: CASSYLGLAEQFF.

This clone has only one observation. The chain employs TRBV29-1 and TRBJ2-7; D is unclear. Trimming shortened V by 1 base and J by 3 bases, and 7 bases separated the two germline ends. Germline assignment: CDR1 SQVTM and CDR2 ANQGSEA. This CDR3 comprises 12 residues. As DNA, the CDR3 is TGCAGCGTTGAAGTGGCCGACTACGAGCAGTACTTC. This codes for CSVEVADYEQYF.

A single count supports this clone. The rearrangement joins TRBV28 to TRBJ2-2; D is uncertain. The CDR3 is 12 amino acids. Trimming shortened V by 7 bases and J by 8 bases, and 11 bases separated the two germline ends. CDR1 and CDR2 (germline): MDHEN, SYDVKM. The CDR3 loop is CASTPLFGELFF. CDR3 in DNA: TGTGCCAGCACTCCGTTATTTGGGGAGCTGTTTTTT.